These 9 T cell receptor beta chains were sequenced from one sample in a study of vaccination and CD4 T cells after COVID-19. Stated treatment: approximately 10-day PBMC culture with coronavirus spike peptide pools or control peptides (ViraFEST assay). Their cognate antigens are unknown. Scientists ran DNA taken from cultured CD4+ T cells through the Oncomine TCR Beta short-read assay for sequencing. One entry per CDR3 protein, called by TCRdb with MiXCR from the PCR reads. The sample lists about 6,400 distinct CDR3 sequences; 60% to 85% were seen once. The material sequenced was CD4+ T cells from blood, cultured in vitro. The receptors come from a human donor who had recovered from COVID-19.

The rearrangement uses TRBV18 and TRBJ2-1, with D perhaps TRBD2 (6 bases). Per the germline V gene, CDR1 is KGHSH and CDR2 is LQKENI. The CDR3 covers 15 residues. V lost 6 bases, J lost 0 bases, and 12 bases lay in between. DNA of the CDR3: TGTGCCAGCTCCCCGGGGCGGGGCTCCTACAATGAGCAGTTCTTC. Its protein is CASSPGRGSYNEQFF.

This chain connects TRBV20-1 to TRBJ1-6, with 9 bases fitting TRBD1. With 5 bases clipped from V and 5 bases from J, the junction kept 16 bases outside the gene matches. The CDR3 spans 18 residues. CDR1 DFQATT and CDR2 SNEGSKA come from the germline V gene (reference sequence). CDR3 sequence: CSALDPRGTGFNNSPLHF. CDR3 coding DNA: TGCAGTGCTCTAGACCCCCGGGGGACAGGGTTTAATAATTCACCCCTCCACTTT.

The rearrangement uses TRBV6-4 and TRBJ1-2; 9 bases are shared with TRBD1. The CDR3 totals 19 residues. V trimming: 0 bases; J trimming: 4 bases; junction bases outside the gene matches: 15. Germline V gene sequence: CDR1 MRHNA, CDR2 SNTAGT. The CDR3 region has the DNA TGTGCCAGCAGTGACTCGACCACTGGACAGGGGTCCAATATCTATGGCTACACCTTC. Translation: CASSDSTTGQGSNIYGYTF.

This chain connects TRBV11-2 to TRBJ2-5; 14 bases map to TRBD2. The germline V gene has CDR1 SGHAT and CDR2 FQNNGV. J was trimmed by 2 bases and V by 4 bases; bases with no gene match: 6. The CDR3 covers 17 residues. CDR3 residues: CASSSGLAGVWQETQYF. The CDR3 DNA reads as TGTGCCAGCAGCTCGGGACTAGCGGGAGTCTGGCAAGAGACCCAGTACTTC.

This sequence joins TRBV6-1 and TRBJ1-6; 11 bases map to TRBD1. Trimming at V came to 6 bases and at J to 5 bases, leaving 6 bases not matched to a gene. The CDR3 is 16 residues long. Germline V gene lookup returns CDR1 MNHNS and CDR2 SASEGT. The CDR3 nucleotides read TGTGCCAGCAGCCTACGGACAGGGGGCGATAATTCACCCCTCCACTTT. It is translated as CASSLRTGGDNSPLHF.

The V gene is TRBV19, the J gene TRBJ1-2; TRBD1 matches 10 bases. Losses at the gene ends were 7 bases for V and 4 bases for J; bases not matched to a gene: 6. CDR3 size: 14 residues. Germline CDR1 reads LNHDA; CDR2 reads SQIVND (reference sequence). The CDR3 coding sequence is TGTGCCAGTATACGGACAGGGGGTTTCTATGGCTACACCTTC. Its protein is CASIRTGGFYGYTF.

This clonotype was seen a few times. This chain connects TRBV7-2 to TRBJ1-5; D remains ambiguous. Germline assignment: CDR1 SGHTA and CDR2 FQGNSA. The CDR3 length is 15 residues. V gave up 3 bases and J gave up 0 bases, with 9 bases separating them. CDR3 nucleotide sequence: TGTGCCAGCAGCTTGAGGGCCTATAGCAATCAGCCCCAGCATTTT. Protein sequence: CASSLRAYSNQPQHF.

This clonotype came up once. This chain uses TRBV4-2 with TRBJ1-2; D is undetermined. The V gene's germline CDR1 is LGHNA and CDR2 YNFKEQ. The V end lost 3 bases, the J end lost 4 bases, and 9 bases lay between the germline ends. The CDR3 length is 13 residues. In DNA form, the CDR3 reads TGTGCCAGCAGCCATGATCAACTCTATGGCTACACCTTC. Translating gives CASSHDQLYGYTF.

The chain recombines TRBV7-6 with TRBJ2-7; a possible D gene is TRBD1 (5 bases). V lost 5 bases and J 7 bases, leaving 15 bases between the germline ends. This CDR3 region has 13 residues. The germline gives CDR1 SGHVS, CDR2 FNYEAQ. Here the CDR3 DNA reads TGTGCCAGCAGCCAAGCAGGGATGGGGGAGCAGTACTTC. Its protein product is CASSQAGMGEQYF.